This record concerns one T cell receptor beta chain sequence. There is no known antigen for this receptor. No base qualities exist here, and no much larger clone lies one base off it. The CDR3 numbers 13 residues from cysteine through phenylalanine. Only the CDR3 DNA is retained, 39 bases long and in frame from the first base. CDR1 and CDR2, per the germline V gene (reference sequence), are LNHDA and SQIVND. Trimming at the junction amounts to 7 bases on V and 6 bases on J, and the germline ends lie 15 bases apart. This entry comes from a study of T cell changes during pregnancy in multiple sclerosis (dated by TCRdb to between 2018 and 2021). In terms of the full investigation: In women with multiple sclerosis, the researchers looked at how the T cell repertoire shifted as pregnancy progressed.

Libraries were built with the immunoSEQ multiplex PCR assay. Imported from immuneACCESS, the table was reduced by TCRdb to in-frame sequences with V and J called. These copies leave out some clones; in studies compared against another copy, an unresolved V gene accounts for under half, and the cause of the remainder is not known. The sample table records approximately 100,000 clones; about 91% of these occur just once. The ten most abundant clones make up around 2.1% of the sample. This specimen consisted of peripheral blood, obtained after pregnancy. This receptor was taken from a female donor in good health, enrolled as a control in a pregnancy study. This chain joins TRBV19 to TRBJ1-1, with the D gene too uncertain to name. At the DNA level, the sequence is TGTGCCAGTACCTTATCTTTAATCTCTGAAGCTTTCTTT. The translation is CASTLSLISEAFF. Outside the CDR3, residues come from the reference TRBV19 and TRBJ1-1 proteins, so the full variable domain is: DGGITQSPKYLFRKEGQNVTLSCEQNLNHDAMYWYRQDPGQGLRLIYYSQIVNDFQKGDIAEGYSVSREKKESFPLTVTSAQKNPTAFYLCASTLSLISEAFFGQGTRLTVV.